A selection of T cell receptor beta chains follows, all from one sample in a study of T cells in Graves' hyperthyroidism and ophthalmopathy. TCRdb reprocessed the multiplex PCR reads with MiXCR, giving one entry per CDR3 protein. Here the sample spans around 610,000 distinct CDR3 sequences, 14% to 15% being singletons. The sequenced sample consisted of blood. The receptors derive from a woman aged 40 to 50 with Graves' ophthalmopathy. Each CDR3 is given with its conserved first and last residue. D genes are given only for firm matches. Not all rows give a size; the values are once, few, many and, for expanded clones, a class.

many,TRBJ1-5,TRBV12-3/TRBV12-4,.,CASSLALDQPQHF,TGTGCCAGCAGTTTAGCGCTTGATCAGCCCCAGCATTTT
many,TRBJ1-1,TRBV28,TRBD1,CASSLSYQGANTEAFF,TGTGCCAGCAGTTTGAGTTACCAGGGGGCGAACACTGAAGCTTTCTTT
many,TRBJ2-5,TRBV20-1,.,CSAREETRETQYF,TGCAGTGCTAGAGAGGAAACAAGAGAGACCCAGTACTTC
.,TRBJ2-2,TRBV28,TRBD1,CASSHRTGKTANTGELFF,TGTGCCAGCAGTCACCGGACAGGGAAAACCGCGAACACCGGGGAGCTGTTTTTT
many,TRBJ2-5,TRBV29-1,TRBD1,CSAGRSGTEETQYF,TGCAGCGCCGGAAGATCCGGGACAGAAGAGACCCAGTACTTC
many,TRBJ1-1,TRBV5-5,.,CASSLLSVGTEAFF,TGTGCCAGCAGCTTATTATCAGTAGGCACTGAAGCTTTCTTT
many,TRBJ1-2,TRBV29-1,.,CSVFNNYGYTF,TGCAGCGTCTTCAATAACTATGGCTACACCTTC
many,TRBJ1-1,TRBV28,.,CASSIKLAEAFF,TGTGCCAGCAGTATTAAATTAGCTGAAGCTTTCTTT
many,TRBJ2-2,TRBV7-3,.,CASSPGLRRYTGELFF,TGTGCCAGCAGCCCTGGGCTTAGGCGTTACACCGGGGAGCTGTTTTTT
many,TRBJ2-2,TRBV12-3/TRBV12-4,.,CASSPPGLHRELFF,TGTGCCAGCAGCCCCCCGGGACTCCACCGGGAGCTGTTTTTT
many,TRBJ1-6,TRBV12-3/TRBV12-4,.,CASSSQDSPLHF,TGTGCCAGCAGTTCGCAGGATTCACCCCTCCACTTT
many,TRBJ1-1,TRBV12-3/TRBV12-4,.,CASSLIAAFAEAFF,TGTGCCAGCAGTTTAATTGCCGCGTTCGCTGAAGCTTTCTTT
.,TRBJ1-1,TRBV12-5,.,CASGRYKNTEAFF,TGTGCTAGTGGGCGATATAAGAACACTGAAGCTTTCTTT